The clone carrying this T cell receptor (beta chain) was counted a few times. Germline CDR1 SGHTA, CDR2 FQGTGA. The CDR3 sequence is 15 residues long. V gave up 5 bases and J gave up 4 bases; unmatched junction bases: 3. In TCRdb, the RT-PCR reads were re-called with MiXCR into one record per CDR3 protein. The table lists about 680,000 distinct CDR3 sequences, 13% to 15% of them singletons. The chain joins TRBV7-3 to TRBJ2-1, with 12 bases lining up with TRBD2. Material: memory CD4+ T cells from blood. The clonotype comes from a female donor in good health, serving as a healthy control. The CDR3 DNA is TGTGCCAGCAGCCGGACTAGCGGGAAGTACAATGAGCAGTTCTTC. As protein: CASSRTSGKYNEQFF.